This T cell receptor beta chain was sequenced during a study of cytomegalovirus exposure and HLA in healthy donors (dated by TCRdb to about 2017). About the investigation overall: According to an earlier analysis of 587 of the donors, about 190 million T cells yielded 117 million unique TCR beta sequences and roughly 280 Gb of sequence data. Every repertoire in the discovery cohort had been generated on one and the same sequencing platform. Donor age, sex, ethnicity and CMV serostatus were collected together with the repertoire data. To predict cytomegalovirus infection status, the study combined high-throughput TCR immunosequencing, statistical association of individual TCRs with disease status, and machine learning. A separate validation cohort of roughly 120 different subjects was used in addition to the approximately 640-subject first cohort. Typing coverage varied by locus: roughly 620-640 donors for A, B, C, DRB1 and DQB1; around 560 for DQA1; about 590 for DPA1; around 490 for DPB1. Across under 500 genotyped donors of the cohort, an average of about 240,000 unique TCR beta nucleotide sequences per donor were sequenced, and approximately 17% of those sequences were non-productive. Both class I and class II loci were covered by HLA typing, at four-digit resolution. In a later genetic analysis, genome-wide SNP genotypes for about 55% of the 666 donors were used, and that subset was treated as a discovery cohort. An earlier analysis of some 500 of the donors applied high-throughput TCR beta sequencing to assess whether each TCR beta V gene segment acted as functional or pseudogenic. A few DR-DQ haplotypes were treated as single units for association and clustering because of strong linkage in the cohort. The study profiled the T cell repertoires of hundreds of subjects by immunosequencing and related them to cytomegalovirus serostatus. Of the approximately 400 genotyped donors, 65% to 90% fell in the genetic ancestry cluster associated with self-reported Caucasian donors. The study was designed to test whether signatures of past pathogen exposure could be identified by cataloging public T cell receptors. Rather than drawing on any new phenotypic data, the later analysis identified candidate immune exposures from TCR beta sequences and the way those sequences occurred across donors. A later analysis re-examined previously published TCR beta repertoires from 500 to 700 donors and added high-resolution HLA genotyping to investigate patterns of TCR occurrence. An early release covering about 600 HLA-typed donors comprised about 310 gigabases of sequencing data and roughly 86 million unique TCR sequences.

From a lookup of the germline V gene, CDR1 and CDR2 are LGHNA and YSLEER. The CDR3, from cysteine to phenylalanine, totals 16 residues. Only CDR3 DNA is held: 48 bases, read in frame from base 1. V is pared back by 0 bases and J by 2 bases, with 14 bases lying between the germline termini. The cohort consisted of 650 to 700 healthy bone marrow donors. At the time of sampling, every cohort member was nominally healthy, though immune exposures that went unrecorded were likely present. The donor was CMV seronegative and belonged to the group of more than 300 seronegative cohort members. A peripheral blood sample was provided by each donor, and peripheral blood mononuclear cells were used for TCR beta sequencing. Genomic DNA extraction from the blood cell samples was performed with the Qiagen DNeasy Blood Extraction Kit. The receptor library was made with the immunoSEQ multiplex PCR assay. A mixture of 60 forward primers for TCR Vbeta segments and 13 reverse primers for TCR Jbeta segments was used in the multiplex PCR. The CDR3 region of rearranged TCR beta genes was amplified from genomic DNA with a multiplex PCR assay. The Illumina HiSeq System was used to sequence the amplified TCR beta libraries as 87-base-pair reads. On the authors' methods: A later analysis counted about 82 million unique TCR beta chains across the 666 repertoires, and roughly 9.9 million of these chains were shared by at least two donors. Raw reads were error-corrected and collapsed into unique sequences by a nearest-neighbor algorithm in which closely related sequences were merged to remove PCR and sequencing errors. Alignment of CDR3 sequences to IMGT reference sequences was used to assign V, D and J gene segments. For a sequence to be retained, a match of at least six nucleotides was required to both a V gene segment and a J gene segment. Rearrangements were classified as productive when the CDR3 lacked stop codons and remained in frame with V and J, and all other rearrangements were classified as non-productive. Following IMGT convention, CDR3 was defined as the stretch from the second conserved V-encoded cysteine up to the conserved J-encoded phenylalanine. The earlier analysis of about 570 of the donors excluded any sequence lacking an unambiguous match to a single V gene segment. In an earlier analysis of some 590 of the donors, a V segment was called functional when productive rearrangements were above 56.7%, and segregating when the standard deviation between donors exceeded 5%. A statistical classification framework was built to diagnose cytomegalovirus status from the catalog of TCR beta chain sequences. A later analysis assigned V and J genes by comparing TCR nucleotide sequences with IMGT/GENE-DB human TR gene sequences. The TCRdist pipeline was used in a later analysis to assign CDR3 sequences and most-parsimonious VDJ recombination scenarios. In a later analysis, every TCR beta chain was defined by the combination of its CDR3 amino acid sequence and its V-gene family, and reads without a unique V-gene family were dropped. To address suspected cross-contamination and a sequencing artifact, a later analysis removed a few hundred highly shared, low-generation-probability nucleotide sequences. In a later analysis, a clonal expansion index for each public chain was calculated from normalized within-repertoire ranks of inferred template counts. Generation probabilities in a later analysis came from a VDJ recombination model fitted to out-of-frame rearrangements, and those results were checked against IGoR. In a later analysis, hypergeometric tests were used to score TCR-TCR, TCR-HLA and TCR-CMV co-occurrence, with a repertoire-size bias correction applied to TCR pairs. In a later analysis, false discovery rates were estimated by permuting HLA or CMV assignments 20 times. A later analysis grouped co-occurring TCRs with DBSCAN, adding TCRdist sequence similarity when clustering within HLA-allele-positive subsets. Repertoires with fewer than 30,000 or more than 120,000 public chains, plus five repertoires with anomalous nucleotide sharing, were excluded from co-occurrence clustering. Not all clones reach the TCRdb copy of this immuneACCESS table, which keeps in-frame sequences only. Checked studies attribute under half of the gap to unresolved V genes and leave the rest unexplained. For V, J and clone size, that table is used; D and trimming come from the DNA. This sample is represented by 110,000 to 150,000 clones; roughly 82% of them were singletons. Approximately 3.6% of the sample is held by the ten biggest clonotypes.

Overall study results and their limits: Roughly uniform sequencing depth across donors was assumed in presence/absence analyses, although this assumption may not hold. A further reported finding was that TCR beta sequences accurately predicted the HLA-A and HLA-B alleles for most subjects in the first cohort. An association between a missense DCLRE1C variant and V-gene and J-gene trimming of TCR beta chains was found in a later genetic analysis and replicated in an independent cohort. Because HLA typing was missing for some donors at each locus, association tests included only the typed subset. A group of highly shared sequence variants was considered likely to be a technical artifact of the sequencing pipeline. It was suggested by the authors that the approach could potentially be generalized to other disease states and immunological phenotypes. CMV serostatus was the only immune exposure information available for the cohort. An earlier analysis of several hundred of the donors showed that most TCR beta V segments appeared in productive rearrangements either about 87% or about 30% of the time, which broadly matched IMGT annotations. Roughly 17 rarely observed V segments, including chromosome 9 orphons, were excluded from the earlier analysis of a few hundred of the donors because counts were too low. A few of the identified cytomegalovirus-associated TCR beta chains were confirmed in vitro to be specific for cytomegalovirus antigens. Linkage disequilibrium might explain the correlated functional status among segregating V segments, but an unknown experimental factor could not be excluded. At a false discovery rate of 0.05, a later analysis linked 16,951 TCR beta sequences to specific HLA alleles. In a later analysis, HLA-associated TCR beta chains showed more clonal expansion and lower generation probabilities than non-associated chains that were equally common. In a later analysis, the rate of TCR association differed among HLA loci, with DRB1 alleles having the most associated TCRs and HLA-C alleles having the fewest. In this cohort, only TCR beta chains were sequenced, and detectable features were limited by the absence of alpha or paired-chain data. A later analysis found that most CMV-associated TCR beta chains appeared HLA-restricted, with HLA associations seemingly driven largely by CMV exposure. Because the 87-base-pair reads could not distinguish some IMGT-functional V segments, including TRBV6-2 and TRBV6-3, those segments were excluded. Several of the top co-occurrence clusters appeared to be linked to parvovirus B19, influenza, CMV and Epstein-Barr virus, according to a later analysis. The study listed 164 TCR beta chains as associated with cytomegalovirus. Strong co-occurrence of HLA alleles, especially DR and DQ, made assigning TCR associations to individual alleles difficult. Cytomegalovirus status was reported to be diagnosed by the classifier with high specificity and sensitivity in both the original and validation cohorts. Compared with the 666-donor mean, donors in an Asian-associated ancestry cluster had fewer N-insertions in productive TCRs, according to a later genetic analysis. While some public TCRs were present in many individuals, most TCR sequences turned up only very rarely across donors.

This clone occurred once. What this receptor recognizes is not known. Qualities for individual bases were not recorded, and no much larger clone is one base off. The rearranged segments are TRBV4-3 and TRBJ2-7, and the D gene may be TRBD1, 5 bases matching. The receptor comes from a male donor in good health and CMV-seronegative. Sequenced: PBMCs. The encoded CDR3 is CASSQDRPTATYEQYF. In nucleotide form, the sequence is TGCGCCAGCAGCCAAGACAGGCCGACAGCCACCTACGAGCAGTACTTC.